This T cell receptor (beta chain) was found in a study of regulatory T cells in long-lasting Graves disease. Across the study: Duration of antithyroid drug therapy among newly diagnosed Graves' patients was under 3 months.

This clonotype has more than one count but fewer than ten. What it recognizes is unknown. As for time point: newly diagnosed GD, antithyroid drugs for less than 3 months. PBMC-derived RNA was used for the TCR library. Approximately 9.9-milliliter peripheral blood samples went into EDTA tubes. Trimming left V 5 bases short and J 1 base short, with 5 bases between. CDR3 size: 12 residues. Germline V gene data show CDR1 as LGHNT and CDR2 as FRNRAP. Through Arm-PCR of CDR3 regions and iRepertoire HTBI primers, TCR beta libraries were built. MiXCR was run by TCRdb on the multiplex PCR reads, yielding one entry per CDR3 protein. The table records 200,000 to 250,000 distinct CDR3 sequences, approximately 20% of them present only once. Whole-study results and caveats: Among samples with persistent disease, TRBV28, TRBJ1-2 and TRBJ2-5 were favored. Persistent patients had more shared public clonotypes (about 2,700) than new patients (966).

The source of this sequence is a female donor with Graves disease. V gene TRBV12-5 combines with J gene TRBJ2-5; tentatively, D is TRBD1 (5 bases). The sequencing here drew on peripheral blood mononuclear cells (PBMCs), taken at new diagnosis, from a patient treated with antithyroid drugs. For the CDR3, the DNA is TGTGCTAGTGGTAGGGGCCAAGAGACCCAGTACTTC. Translation gives CASGRGQETQYF.